Presented here are 23 T cell receptor beta chains from one specimen sequenced in a study of cytomegalovirus exposure and HLA in healthy donors. Method: immunoSEQ multiplex PCR; TCRdb's copy keeps in-frame clones and lacks some. The data show about 140,000 clones, roughly four fifths seen once. The sequencing input was PBMCs. The receptors here all came from a woman younger than 45 in good health and CMV-seronegative.

The rearrangement uses TRBV9 and TRBJ2-1; 8 bases align to TRBD2. V dropped 0 bases and J dropped 9; count of bases not matched to a gene: 8. Germline CDR1 and CDR2: SGDLS and YYNGEE. This CDR3 has 15 amino acids. In DNA form, the CDR3 reads TGTGCCAGCAGCGTAGGCGGGGGGTTAATTCCTGAGCAGTTCTTC. Protein: CASSVGGGLIPEQFF. The whole variable domain, remainder taken from reference TRBV9 and TRBJ2-1, is DSGVTQTPKHLITATGQRVTLRCSPRSGDLSVYWYQQSLDQGLQFLIQYYNGEERAKGNILERFSAQQFPDLHSELNLSSLELGDSALYFCASSVGGGLIPEQFFGPGTRLTVL.

The gene calls are TRBV9 and TRBJ1-2, with D perhaps matching TRBD1 (6 bases). Trimming took 3 bases from V and 2 from J, leaving 11 bases between them. The germline gives CDR1 SGDLS, CDR2 YYNGEE. This CDR3 is 14 amino acids long. The DNA for the CDR3 is TGTGCCAGCAGCGGGCAGACAGGAAACTATGGCTACACCTTC. It specifies CASSGQTGNYGYTF.

This chain connects TRBV6-5 to TRBJ1-2; 8 bases map to TRBD1. Trimming took 6 bases from V and 6 from J; bases not matched to a gene: 9. CDR1 is MNHEY, CDR2 SVGAGI, per germline. The CDR3 covers 14 residues. CDR3 loop: CASSSRTGKHGYTF. The DNA for the CDR3 is TGTGCCAGCAGCTCTAGGACAGGGAAGCATGGCTACACCTTC.

Only a few counts were recorded for this clone. V gene TRBV9 combines with J gene TRBJ1-2; D is unclear. The CDR3 length is 14 residues. The V gene lost 0 bases and the J gene lost 2 bases, with 8 bases spanning the gap. Germline V lookup: CDR1 SGDLS, CDR2 YYNGEE. The CDR3 loop reads CASSVALENYGYTF. The CDR3 nucleotides read TGTGCCAGCAGCGTAGCTTTAGAGAACTATGGCTACACCTTC.

The V call is TRBV2, the J call TRBJ1-5, with 9 positions matching TRBD1. V was pared by 7 bases and J by 4 bases, with 2 bases of the junction left unmatched. This CDR3 contains 13 residues. Germline V CDR1 and CDR2: SNHLY, FYNNEI. The CDR3 loop reads CASNGQGNQPQHF. The CDR3 bases are TGTGCCAGCAATGGACAGGGGAATCAGCCCCAGCATTTT.

The chain recombines TRBV5-4 with TRBJ2-1, with TRBD1 identical over 9 bases. Per germline, CDR1 SGHNT and CDR2 YYREEE (reference sequence). J gave up 1 base and V 4 bases, and 6 bases lay outside the gene matches. CDR3 length: 16 residues. This chain's CDR3 is CASSPTTGGSYNEQFF. For the CDR3, the DNA is TGTGCCAGCAGCCCGACGACAGGGGGATCCTACAATGAGCAGTTCTTC.

The V gene is TRBV19, the J gene TRBJ2-1; D remains ambiguous. CDR1 is LNHDA and CDR2 is SQIVND in the germline V gene (reference sequence). The CDR3 loop spans 13 amino acids. Trimming took off 7 bases at V and 0 bases at J, with 7 bases between the two ends. The CDR3, as DNA: TGTGCCAGTAATCCGAGCTCCTACAATGAGCAGTTCTTC. This translates into CASNPSSYNEQFF.

In this sample, this clone turned up a few times. In DNA form, the CDR3 reads TGTGCCAGCAGCTTAGGGCCAAACAATCAGCCCCAGCATTTT. As protein: CASSLGPNNQPQHF. The chain has TRBV11-2 and TRBJ1-5; D is unresolved. The ends were cut back, 1 base at V and 3 bases at J, with 7 bases in the middle. Germline CDR1 and CDR2: SGHAT and FQNNGV. The CDR3 consists of 14 residues.

This clone was found a few times. The rearrangement joins TRBV4-1 to TRBJ1-1; D is ambiguous. The CDR3 loop spans 14 amino acids. Per the germline V gene, CDR1 is MGHRA and CDR2 is YSYEKL. Trimming took 2 bases from V and 1 from J, leaving 8 bases between them. CDR3 sequence (DNA): TGCGCCAGCAGCCAAAAGCCGTCGAACACTGAAGCTTTCTTT. This codes for CASSQKPSNTEAFF.

The chain carries TRBV5-4 and TRBJ2-4; D may be TRBD1 (6 bases). CDR1 is SGHNT, CDR2 YYREEE, per germline (reference sequence). V dropped 4 bases and J dropped 2 bases, with 16 bases sitting between them. This CDR3 has 16 amino acids. CDR3 in DNA: TGTGCCAGCAGCCCAGGCGCAGGGGTGCCCAAAAACATTCAGTACTTC. As protein: CASSPGAGVPKNIQYF. Full variable domain (remainder filled in from reference TRBV5-4 and TRBJ2-4): ETGVTQSPTHLIKTRGQQVTLRCSSQSGHNTVSWYQQALGQGPQFIFQYYREEENGRGNFPPRFSGLQFPNYSSELNVNALELDDSALYLCASSPGAGVPKNIQYFGAGTRLSVL.

V gene TRBV18 combines with J gene TRBJ1-5; D is uncertain. CDR1 and CDR2 (germline): KGHSH, LQKENI. The CDR3 is 13 residues long. Trimming left V 1 base short and J 5 bases short, with 6 bases between. CDR3 sequence: CASSPQTDQPQHF. The CDR3 DNA is TGTGCCAGCTCACCACAAACAGATCAGCCCCAGCATTTT.

The chain couples TRBV5-1 to TRBJ1-1, with D hard to call. Germline values: CDR1 SGHRS, CDR2 YFSETQ. The CDR3 runs to 13 residues. Trimming removed 4 bases from V and 7 bases from J, with 14 bases in between. This CDR3 is CASSTTTNNEAFF. The CDR3 nucleotides are TGCGCCAGCAGCACTACAACTAATAATGAAGCTTTCTTT.

V gene TRBV5-4 combines with J gene TRBJ2-5; 11 nucleotides agree with TRBD2. Germline trimming cut 0 bases from V and 5 bases from J; bases unmatched to any gene: 3. Per the germline V gene, CDR1 is SGHNT and CDR2 is YYREEE (reference sequence). CDR3 length: 15 residues. Here the CDR3 reads CASSLVAGGRETQYF. Written as DNA, the CDR3 is TGTGCCAGCAGCTTGGTAGCGGGGGGGCGGGAGACCCAGTACTTC.

The chain uses TRBV6-5 and TRBJ2-7; D possibly corresponds to TRBD2 (5 bases). Germline-derived CDR1 and CDR2 are MNHEY and SVGAGI. Trimming pared 0 bases from V and 0 bases from J, leaving 12 bases between. The CDR3 is made up of 16 amino acids. The CDR3 loop reads CASSYSRLASSYEQYF. DNA of the CDR3: TGTGCCAGCAGTTACTCGAGGCTAGCAAGCTCCTACGAGCAGTACTTC.

The chain couples TRBV5-1 to TRBJ2-3, with 8 nucleotides matching TRBD2. This CDR3 is 14 amino acids long. Looked up from germline, CDR1 is SGHRS and CDR2 is YFSETQ. The V and J ends lost 2 bases and 6 bases, in that order; junction bases with no gene match: 5. The CDR3 DNA reads as TGCGCCAGCAGCTTCGGGGGGGGCTATGATACGCAGTATTTT. The encoded protein is CASSFGGGYDTQYF.

This chain joins TRBV6-5 and TRBJ2-1, with D possibly being TRBD2 (6 bases). CDR1 and CDR2 from the germline V gene are MNHEY and SVGAGI. The CDR3 extends over 16 amino acids. V was pared by 0 bases and J by 5 bases, with 14 bases between. CDR3 DNA: TGTGCCAGCAGTTACTCTGCGGGGAAACCGAACAATGAGCAGTTCTTC. It is translated as CASSYSAGKPNNEQFF.

This chain connects TRBV15 to TRBJ1-5, with TRBD1 identical over 7 bases. The length of the CDR3 is 16 residues. CDR1 and CDR2 from the germline V gene are LNHNV and YYDKDF (reference sequence). Germline trimming cut 0 bases from V and 2 bases from J; bases unmatched to any gene: 4. The CDR3 coding sequence is TGTGCCACCAGCAGAGATATAACAGGGGGCAATCAGCCCCAGCATTTT. It is translated as CATSRDITGGNQPQHF.

The chain has TRBV10-3 and TRBJ1-2, with D perhaps matching TRBD1 (6 bases). V was cut by 4 bases and J by 9 bases, with 15 bases left in between. Per germline, CDR1 ENHRY and CDR2 SYGVKD. The CDR3 is 13 amino acids. Written as DNA, the CDR3 is TGTGCCATCAGTGCAGGGGACGGCCAGCGCTACACCTTC. It encodes CAISAGDGQRYTF.

This clone was seen only a few times. The rearrangement links TRBV5-1 to TRBJ2-5, with TRBD2 as a possible D gene (5 bases). Germline CDR1 and CDR2: SGHRS and YFSETQ. V dropped 0 bases and J dropped 9 bases, with 9 bases sitting between them. This CDR3 is 12 amino acids long. In nucleotides, the CDR3 is TGCGCCAGCAGCTTGGTACCGGAGGCCCAGTACTTC. It specifies CASSLVPEAQYF.

This sequence joins TRBV19 and TRBJ1-5, with D possibly matching TRBD1 (6 bases). V was clipped by 7 bases and J by 3 bases, with 10 bases between them. This CDR3 spans 13 amino acids. Per the germline V gene, CDR1 is LNHDA and CDR2 is SQIVND (reference sequence). Here the CDR3 DNA reads TGTGCCAGTACTACAGGGCCCAATCAGCCCCAGCATTTT. Its protein is CASTTGPNQPQHF.

This chain links TRBV19 with TRBJ1-1, with D tentatively TRBD1 (6 bases). Germline V gives CDR1 LNHDA, CDR2 SQIVND (reference sequence). Trimming removed 3 bases at V and 2 bases at J, with 7 bases between. This CDR3 is built from 13 residues. The CDR3 loop reads CASSMGQNTEAFF. The CDR3 DNA reads as TGTGCCAGTAGTATGGGACAAAACACTGAAGCTTTCTTT.

The V gene is TRBV30, the J gene TRBJ1-2; D is uncertain. V lost 0 bases and J lost 4, with 9 bases in between. The CDR3 is 13 residues long. The germline V gene encodes CDR1 GTSNPN and CDR2 SVGIG (reference sequence). CDR3 nucleotides: TGTGCCTGGAGTGTCGCCAGGATCTATGGCTACACCTTC. Amino acid sequence: CAWSVARIYGYTF.

The V and J genes are TRBV4-3 and TRBJ1-4; perhaps TRBD1 as D (6 bases). Germline CDR1 LGHNA, CDR2 YSLEER. The V end was cut by 1 base, the J end by 4 bases, with 13 bases between. The CDR3 sequence is 16 residues long. The CDR3 coding sequence is TGCGCCAGCAGCCAAGCATCCAGGGGATTTAATGAAAAACTGTTTTTT. It yields the protein CASSQASRGFNEKLFF.